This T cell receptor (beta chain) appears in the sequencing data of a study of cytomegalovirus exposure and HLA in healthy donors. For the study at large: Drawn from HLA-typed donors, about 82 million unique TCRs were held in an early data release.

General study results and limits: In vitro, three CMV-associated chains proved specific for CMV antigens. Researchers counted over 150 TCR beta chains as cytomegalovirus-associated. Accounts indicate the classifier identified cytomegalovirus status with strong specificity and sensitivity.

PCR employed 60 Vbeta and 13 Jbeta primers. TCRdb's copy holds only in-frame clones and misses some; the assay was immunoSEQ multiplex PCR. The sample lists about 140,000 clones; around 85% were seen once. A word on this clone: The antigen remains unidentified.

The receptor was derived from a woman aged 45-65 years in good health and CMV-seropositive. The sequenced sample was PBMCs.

CDR3 sequence reads: CASSIGGRPWEYF. The CDR3, as DNA: TGTGCCAGCAGTATCGGGGGACGGCCCTGGGAGTACTTC. The V gene is TRBV28, the J gene TRBJ2-7; tentatively, D is TRBD2 (6 bases). Trimming shortened V by 5 bases and J by 11 bases, and 19 bases separated the two germline ends. The CDR3 covers 13 residues. CDR1 and CDR2 (germline): MDHEN, SYDVKM.